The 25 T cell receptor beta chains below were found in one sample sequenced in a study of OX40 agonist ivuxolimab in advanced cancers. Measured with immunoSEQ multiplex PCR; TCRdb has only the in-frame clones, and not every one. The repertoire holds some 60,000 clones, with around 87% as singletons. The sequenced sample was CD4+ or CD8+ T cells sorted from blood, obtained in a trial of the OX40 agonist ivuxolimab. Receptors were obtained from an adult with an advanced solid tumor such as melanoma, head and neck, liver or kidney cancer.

The DNA for the CDR3 is TGCGCCAGCAGCCAGGGGGTATGGAATCAGCCCCAGCATTTT. Its translation: CASSQGVWNQPQHF. The gene calls are TRBV4-3 and TRBJ1-5, with TRBD1 as a possible D gene (5 bases). Trimming took 3 bases from V and 4 from J, leaving 10 bases between them. Per the germline V gene, CDR1 is LGHNA and CDR2 is YSLEER. CDR3 length: 14 residues.

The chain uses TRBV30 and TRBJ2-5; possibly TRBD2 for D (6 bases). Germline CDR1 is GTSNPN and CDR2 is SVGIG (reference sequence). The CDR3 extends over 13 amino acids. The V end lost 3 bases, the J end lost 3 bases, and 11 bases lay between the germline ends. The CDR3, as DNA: TGTGCCTGGAGCTGGGACTTAGAAGAGACCCAGTACTTC. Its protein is CAWSWDLEETQYF.

The CDR3 region is CASSIGGRSYYGYTF. CDR3 DNA sequence: TGTGCCAGTAGTATAGGAGGCAGGTCCTACTATGGCTACACCTTC. The V call is TRBV19, the J call TRBJ1-2; the D is unclear. The CDR3 extends over 15 amino acids. The germline V and J ends were trimmed by 1 base and 3 bases, with 12 bases remaining between them. Germline loops: CDR1 LNHDA, CDR2 SQIVND (reference sequence).

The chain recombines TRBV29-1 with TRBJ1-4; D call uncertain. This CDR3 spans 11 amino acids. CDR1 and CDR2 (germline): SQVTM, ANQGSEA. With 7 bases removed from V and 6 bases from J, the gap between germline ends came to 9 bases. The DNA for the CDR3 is TGCAGCGGGCGCCGGGATGAAAAACTGTTTTTT. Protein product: CSGRRDEKLFF.

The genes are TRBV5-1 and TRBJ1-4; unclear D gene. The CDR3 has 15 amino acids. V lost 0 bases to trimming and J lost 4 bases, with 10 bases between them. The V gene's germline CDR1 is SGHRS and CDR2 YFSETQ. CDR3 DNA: TGCGCCAGCAGCTTGGAGGGCCCATATAATGAAAAACTGTTTTTT. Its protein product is CASSLEGPYNEKLFF. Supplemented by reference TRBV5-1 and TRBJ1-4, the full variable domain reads KAGVTQTPRYLIKTRGQQVTLSCSPISGHRSVSWYQQTPGQGLQFLFEYFSETQRNKGNFPGRFSGRQFSNSRSEMNVSTLELGDSALYLCASSLEGPYNEKLFFGSGTQLSVL.

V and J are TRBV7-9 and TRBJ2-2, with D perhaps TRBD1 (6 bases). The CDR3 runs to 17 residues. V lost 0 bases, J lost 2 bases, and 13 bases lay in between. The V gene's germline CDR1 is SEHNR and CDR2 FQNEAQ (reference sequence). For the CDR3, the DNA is TGTGCCAGCAGCTTAGCGCTTGGCAGGGGAAACACCGGGGAGCTGTTTTTT. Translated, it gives CASSLALGRGNTGELFF.

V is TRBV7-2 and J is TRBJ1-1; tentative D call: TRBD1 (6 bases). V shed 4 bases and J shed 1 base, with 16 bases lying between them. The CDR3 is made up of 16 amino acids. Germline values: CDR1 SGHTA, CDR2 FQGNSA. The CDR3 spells CASSSGASNGNTEAFF. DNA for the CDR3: TGTGCCAGCAGCTCAGGGGCCTCGAATGGGAACACTGAAGCTTTCTTT.

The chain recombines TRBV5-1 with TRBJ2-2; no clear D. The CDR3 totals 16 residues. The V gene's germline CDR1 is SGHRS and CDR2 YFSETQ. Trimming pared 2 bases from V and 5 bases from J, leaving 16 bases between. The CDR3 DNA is TGCGCCAGCAGCTTAAGGACGTCTGCCAGTACCGGGGAGCTGTTTTTT. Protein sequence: CASSLRTSASTGELFF.

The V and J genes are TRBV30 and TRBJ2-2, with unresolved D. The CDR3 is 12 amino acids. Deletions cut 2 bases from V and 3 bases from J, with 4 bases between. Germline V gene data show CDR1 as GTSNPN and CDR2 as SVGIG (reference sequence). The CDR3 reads CAWSRDTGELFF. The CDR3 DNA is TGTGCCTGGAGTAGGGACACCGGGGAGCTGTTTTTT.

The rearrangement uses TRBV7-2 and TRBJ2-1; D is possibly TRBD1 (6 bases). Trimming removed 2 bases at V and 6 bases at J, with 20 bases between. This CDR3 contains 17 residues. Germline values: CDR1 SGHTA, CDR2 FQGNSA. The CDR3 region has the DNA TGTGCCAGCAGCTTATTCAGGGGAGTAGGGGGAACCAATGAGCAGTTCTTC. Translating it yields CASSLFRGVGGTNEQFF.

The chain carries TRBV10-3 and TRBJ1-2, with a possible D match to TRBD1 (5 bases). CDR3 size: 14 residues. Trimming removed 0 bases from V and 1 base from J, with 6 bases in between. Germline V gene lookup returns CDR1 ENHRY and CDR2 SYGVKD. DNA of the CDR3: TGTGCCATCAGTGAGTCGGGGGGTAACTATGGCTACACCTTC. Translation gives CAISESGGNYGYTF.

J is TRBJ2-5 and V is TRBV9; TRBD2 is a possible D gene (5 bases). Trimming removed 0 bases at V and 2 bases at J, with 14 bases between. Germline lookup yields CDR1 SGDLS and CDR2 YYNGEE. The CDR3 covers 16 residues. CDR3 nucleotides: TGTGCCAGCAGCGTAGTAACGGGAAAGGGACAAGAGACCCAGTACTTC. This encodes CASSVVTGKGQETQYF.

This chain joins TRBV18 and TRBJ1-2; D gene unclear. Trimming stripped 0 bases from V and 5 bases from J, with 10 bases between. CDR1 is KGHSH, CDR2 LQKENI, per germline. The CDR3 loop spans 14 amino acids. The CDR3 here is CASSPPNKGYGYTF. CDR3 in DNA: TGTGCCAGCTCACCACCGAACAAGGGTTATGGCTACACCTTC.

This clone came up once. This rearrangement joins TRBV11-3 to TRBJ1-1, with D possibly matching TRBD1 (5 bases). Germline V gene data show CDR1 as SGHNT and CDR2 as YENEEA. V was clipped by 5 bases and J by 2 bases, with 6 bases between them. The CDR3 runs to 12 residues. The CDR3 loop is CASSGGNTEAFF. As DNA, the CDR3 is TGTGCCAGCAGCGGGGGTAACACTGAAGCTTTCTTT. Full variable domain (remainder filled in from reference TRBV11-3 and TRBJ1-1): EAGVVQSPRYKIIEKKQPVAFWCNPISGHNTLYWYLQNLGQGPELLIRYENEEAVDDSQLPKDRFSAERLKGVDSTLKIQPAELGDSAVYLCASSGGNTEAFFGQGTRLTVV.

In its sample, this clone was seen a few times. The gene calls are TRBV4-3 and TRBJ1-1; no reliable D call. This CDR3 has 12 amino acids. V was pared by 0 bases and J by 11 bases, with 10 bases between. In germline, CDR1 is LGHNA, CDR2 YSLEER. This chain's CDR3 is CASSQDHKPAFF. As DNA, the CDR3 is TGCGCCAGCAGCCAAGATCACAAGCCTGCTTTCTTT.

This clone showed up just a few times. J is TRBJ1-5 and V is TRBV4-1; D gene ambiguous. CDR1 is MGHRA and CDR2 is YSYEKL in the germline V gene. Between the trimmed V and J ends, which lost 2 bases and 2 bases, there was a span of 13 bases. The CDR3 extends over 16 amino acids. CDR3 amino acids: CASSQTRLRGNQPQHF. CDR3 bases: TGCGCCAGCAGCCAAACCAGACTCCGAGGCAATCAGCCCCAGCATTTT.

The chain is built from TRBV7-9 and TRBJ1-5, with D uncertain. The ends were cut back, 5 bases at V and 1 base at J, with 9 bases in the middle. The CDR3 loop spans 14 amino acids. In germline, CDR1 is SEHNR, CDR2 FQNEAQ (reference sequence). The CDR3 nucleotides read TGTGCCAGCAGCCCCCCGGACAGCAATCAGCCCCAGCATTTT. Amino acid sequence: CASSPPDSNQPQHF.

CDR3 residues: CASSYSDRLRETQYF. In nucleotides, the CDR3 is TGTGCCAGCAGTTACTCGGACAGGTTACGGGAGACCCAGTACTTC. The chain recombines TRBV6-5 with TRBJ2-5, with TRBD1 matching over 7 bases. There are 15 residues in the CDR3. CDR1 is MNHEY, CDR2 SVGAGI, per germline. V lost 0 bases to trimming and J lost 5 bases; unmatched junction nucleotides: 6.

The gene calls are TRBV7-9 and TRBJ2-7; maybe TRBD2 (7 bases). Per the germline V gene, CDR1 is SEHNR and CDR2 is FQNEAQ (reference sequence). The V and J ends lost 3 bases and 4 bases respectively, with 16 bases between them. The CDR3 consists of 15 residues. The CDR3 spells CASSFSTRGAYEQYF. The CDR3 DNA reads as TGTGCCAGCAGCTTCTCCACTCGGGGGGCGTACGAGCAGTACTTC.

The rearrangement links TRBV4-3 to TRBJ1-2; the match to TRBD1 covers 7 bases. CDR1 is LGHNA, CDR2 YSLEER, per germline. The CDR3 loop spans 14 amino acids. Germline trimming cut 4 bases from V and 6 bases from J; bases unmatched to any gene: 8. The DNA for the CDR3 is TGCGCCAGCAGCCCTCAGGGGGGGGCTAATGGCTACACCTTC. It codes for CASSPQGGANGYTF.

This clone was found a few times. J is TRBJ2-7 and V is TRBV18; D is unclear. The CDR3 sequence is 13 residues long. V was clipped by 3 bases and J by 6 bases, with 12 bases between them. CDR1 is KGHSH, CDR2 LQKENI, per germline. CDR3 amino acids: CASSPTEVSEQYF. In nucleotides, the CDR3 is TGTGCCAGCTCACCCACCGAGGTGAGCGAGCAGTACTTC.

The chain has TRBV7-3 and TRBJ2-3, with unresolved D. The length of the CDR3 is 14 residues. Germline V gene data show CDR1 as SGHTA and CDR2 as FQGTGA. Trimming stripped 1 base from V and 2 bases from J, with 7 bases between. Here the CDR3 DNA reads TGTGCCAGCAGCTTAAGACGGTCCACAGATACGCAGTATTTT. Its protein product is CASSLRRSTDTQYF.

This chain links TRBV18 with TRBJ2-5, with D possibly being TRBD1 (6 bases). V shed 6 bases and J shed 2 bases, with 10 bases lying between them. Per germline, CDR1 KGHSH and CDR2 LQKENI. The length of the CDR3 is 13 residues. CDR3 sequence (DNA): TGTGCCAGCTCCTACCAGGGGCAAGAGACCCAGTACTTC. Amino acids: CASSYQGQETQYF.

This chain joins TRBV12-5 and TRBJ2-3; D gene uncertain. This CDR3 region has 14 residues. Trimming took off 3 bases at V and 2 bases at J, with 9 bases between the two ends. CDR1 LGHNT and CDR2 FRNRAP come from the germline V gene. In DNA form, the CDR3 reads TGTGCTAGTGGTTTAGGCCAGTCCACAGATACGCAGTATTTT. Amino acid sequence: CASGLGQSTDTQYF.

CDR3 sequence: CAWTSYGNYEQYF. The CDR3 DNA is TGTGCCTGGACCTCTTACGGGAACTACGAGCAGTACTTC. The J gene is TRBJ2-7, the V gene TRBV30; tentative D call: TRBD2 (5 bases). With 4 bases removed from V and 3 bases from J, the gap between germline ends came to 13 bases. Germline V gene sequence: CDR1 GTSNPN, CDR2 SVGIG (reference sequence). The CDR3 is 13 residues long.